Sequencing of this T cell receptor (beta chain) was carried out in a study of T cell responses to AZD1222 COVID-19 vaccine. General study findings and limits: The donor group comprised mostly white British people and more females; the analysis possibly underestimated clonal diversity.

The CDR3 contains 12 residues. V lost 5 bases and J lost 1, with 5 bases in between. Germline CDR1 is KGHSH and CDR2 is LQKENI. To note about this clone: Its antigen is currently unknown.

Clones were sequenced by immunoSEQ multiplex PCR, and TCRdb holds only the in-frame ones, with some missing. Seen here are about 130,000 clones, roughly nine tenths observed once, and the top ten hold approximately 9.8%. The TCR sequence derives from an adult who received the AZD1222 COVID-19 vaccine. Sequenced material: peripheral blood, taken 28 days after the second AZD1222 dose. The chain employs TRBV18 and TRBJ1-1; D uncertain. In nucleotides, the CDR3 is TGTGCCAGCTCATTACAGAACACTGAAGCTTTCTTT. Amino acids: CASSLQNTEAFF.